The clone carrying this TCR beta chain was detected ten times or more. These data belong to a study of T cells in Graves' hyperthyroidism and ophthalmopathy. Germline-derived CDR1 and CDR2 are SGHAT and FQDESV (reference sequence). Deletions cut 6 bases from V and 2 bases from J, with 14 bases between. The CDR3 runs 15 residues. It was RNA transcripts that yielded the amplified TCR beta CDR3 regions. The TCR CDR3 first-round RT-PCR relied on the HTBI primer set. TCRdb re-derived calls from the multiplex PCR reads in MiXCR, one entry per CDR3 protein. The sample yields hundreds of thousands of distinct CDR3 sequences, 14% seen once.

This sequence originates from a woman between 18 and 29 years old with Graves' hyperthyroidism. The chain joins TRBV11-1 to TRBJ2-1; no definite D call. The sequencing sample was made of blood. CDR3 coding DNA: TGTGCCAGCAGGATAGAACAAGGCACCTACAATGAGCAGTTCTTC. Translating gives CASRIEQGTYNEQFF.